Listed below are T cell receptor beta chains from one sample, sequenced in a study of T cell responses to AZD1222 COVID-19 vaccine. The method was immunoSEQ multiplex PCR; TCRdb's version includes in-frame clones alone and lacks a portion of them. The sample lists about 84,000 clones; approximately 90% were seen once. Sequenced here: peripheral blood, sampled 28 days after the second AZD1222 dose. The receptors stem from an adult who received the AZD1222 COVID-19 vaccine. Each CDR3 is given with its conserved first and last residue. A D gene is named only where the DNA matches it firmly. Size is stated for part of the rows, as once, few or many counts, or as a class when the clone is expanded.

DNA,CDR3,size,D,J,V
TGTGCCAGCAGCCGGACAGGAACCCTCTACGAGCAGTACTTC,CASSRTGTLYEQYF,few,TRBD1,TRBJ2-7,TRBV11-3
TGTGCCAGCAGTATCAGGGGGAGAGGGGTATATGGCTACACCTTC,CASSIRGRGVYGYTF,once,TRBD1,TRBJ1-2,TRBV27
TGTGCCAGCTCACCGGGACAGGGAAATGAAAAACTGTTTTTT,CASSPGQGNEKLFF,once,TRBD1,TRBJ1-4,TRBV7-8
TGTGCCTGGAGTGTTGGGGACAGCAATGAAAAACTGTTTTTT,CAWSVGDSNEKLFF,-,TRBD1,TRBJ1-4,TRBV30
TGCGCCAGCAGCCTCGACAGCCACAATGAGCAGTTCTTC,CASSLDSHNEQFF,-,-,TRBJ2-1,TRBV5-1
TGTGCCAGCAGCCCGCTTGGACACGCCGGGGAGCTGTTTTTT,CASSPLGHAGELFF,-,-,TRBJ2-2,TRBV3-1/TRBV3-2
TGTGCCAGCAGCAGGGCCGGGACAGGGGACACCGGGGAGCTGTTTTTT,CASSRAGTGDTGELFF,-,TRBD1,TRBJ2-2,TRBV5-8
TGTGCCAGTAGACGGGACAGGGGGTCCTACAATGAGCAGTTCTTC,CASRRDRGSYNEQFF,-,TRBD1,TRBJ2-1,TRBV19
TGCGCCAGCAGCTTGTCATCAGATACGCAGTATTTT,CASSLSSDTQYF,-,-,TRBJ2-3,TRBV5-1
TGTGCCAGCAGTCATACAGGGTTTGGCTACACCTTC,CASSHTGFGYTF,-,-,TRBJ1-2,TRBV7-9
TGTGCCAGCATAGGATCCCTGAACACCATATATTTT,CASIGSLNTIYF,few,-,TRBJ1-3,TRBV28
TGTGCCAGCAGCCTACCCGGGGGAAAGACCCAGTACTTC,CASSLPGGKTQYF,-,-,TRBJ2-5,TRBV3-1/TRBV3-2
TGTGCCAGTATATTGTGGACAGCGAAGGGGGGATCTGAAGCTTTCTTT,CASILWTAKGGSEAFF,once,-,TRBJ1-1,TRBV19
TGTGCCAGCAGTTTTACCTATGGCTACACCTTC,CASSFTYGYTF,-,-,TRBJ1-2,TRBV12-3/TRBV12-4
TGTGCCAGTAGTATGATGGGGGGCGCTCTAGAGACCCAGTACTTC,CASSMMGGALETQYF,-,-,TRBJ2-5,TRBV19